The clone carrying this T cell receptor beta chain has just a few counts. The target antigen is unknown. Deletions cut 8 bases from V and 3 bases from J, with 13 bases between. The CDR3 has 13 amino acids. The record originates from a study of cytomegalovirus exposure and HLA in healthy donors. Whole-study context: Unique TCR beta sequences numbering approximately 120 million came from around 180 million T cells in an earlier analysis.

Both 60 Vbeta primers and 13 Jbeta primers went into the PCR. Method: immunoSEQ multiplex PCR; TCRdb's copy keeps in-frame clones and lacks some. The profile shows about 150,000 clones, roughly three quarters of them singletons. Healthy bone marrow donors made up the donor group. General study findings and limits: TCR beta V- and J-gene trimming was later associated with a missense DCLRE1C variant.

Material for sequencing was PBMCs. The chain couples TRBV23-1 to TRBJ2-5; a possible D gene is TRBD2 (5 bases). TRBV23-1 is an ORF for which the function is uncertain. This TCR was recovered from a human donor in good health. The CDR3 loop is CASGRTPEETQYF. The CDR3 nucleotides are TGCGCCAGCGGGCGGACTCCGGAAGAGACCCAGTACTTC.